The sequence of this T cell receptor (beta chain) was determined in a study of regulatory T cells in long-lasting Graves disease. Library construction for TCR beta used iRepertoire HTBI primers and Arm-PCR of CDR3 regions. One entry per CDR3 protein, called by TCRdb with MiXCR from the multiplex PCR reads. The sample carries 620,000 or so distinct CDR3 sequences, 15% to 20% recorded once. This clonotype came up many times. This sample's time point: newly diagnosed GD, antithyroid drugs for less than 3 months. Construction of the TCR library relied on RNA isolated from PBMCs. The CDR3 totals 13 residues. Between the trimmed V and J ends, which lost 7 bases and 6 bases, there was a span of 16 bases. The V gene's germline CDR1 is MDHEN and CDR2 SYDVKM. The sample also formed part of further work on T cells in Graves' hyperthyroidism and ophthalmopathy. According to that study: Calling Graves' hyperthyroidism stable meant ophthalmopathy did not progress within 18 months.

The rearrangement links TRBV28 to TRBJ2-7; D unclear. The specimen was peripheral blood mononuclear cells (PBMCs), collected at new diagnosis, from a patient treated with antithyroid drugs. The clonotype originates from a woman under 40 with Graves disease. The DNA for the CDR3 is TGTGCCAGCACTCTTAGTTGGAACGGCGAGCAGTACTTC. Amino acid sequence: CASTLSWNGEQYF.